This T cell receptor beta chain was captured in a study of blood T cell repertoires in COVID-19 (dated by TCRdb to about 2020). About the study as a whole: Samples from collaborators originated in the United States, Italy and Spain and spanned both the acute and convalescent phases of COVID-19. The material from the prospective study consisted of cDNA or gDNA derived from T cells, B-cell-depleted T cells, or PBMCs. Deeply sampled blood TCRbeta repertoires from subjects exposed to, actively infected with, or recovered from COVID-19 were included in the dataset. The repertoires were released in a freely available public database intended as a resource for research on the immune response to SARS-CoV-2. The samples were drawn from two sources: the first 160 participants of the ongoing ImmuneRACE study, and 1,200 or so subjects contributed by 6 global collaborators. A de-identified subject ID, COVID-19 status, age in years and sex were almost always included in the sample metadata. Where available, HLA class I and class II types were taken from metadata supplied by the sample provider and were not determined by assay-based typing. Results the study describes overall, beyond this receptor: Clinical and demographic metadata were provided uncurated, with the amount varying by source and participant.

The junction shows trimming of 3 bases on V and 3 bases on J, and the gene matches do not reach 8 bases of it. The CDR3 goes from the cysteine to the phenylalanine over 16 residues. Just CDR3 DNA is preserved here, 48 bases in frame from base 1. CDR1 and CDR2 are drawn from the germline V gene: SGDLS, YYNGEE. TCRbeta CDR3 regions were amplified from genomic DNA by means of the immunoSEQ Assay, a bias-controlled multiplex PCR. The published analysis was carried out like this. Nucleated cell counts per sample were estimated from amplification of reference gene primers within the assay. Sequence reads were collapsed and filtered to measure the absolute abundance of every unique TCRbeta CDR3 rearrangement. For each sample, productive Simpson clonality was calculated as the square root of Simpson's diversity index across productive rearrangements. Sourced from immuneACCESS, this table was stored by TCRdb with only in-frame sequences that have V and J called. A share of the clones is absent; for the studies checked, an unresolved V gene accounts for under half, and the remainder has no known explanation. V and J calls and clone size follow that table, whereas D and trimming were derived from the DNA. The sample data list 220,000 or so clones, and 80% to 85% of these were observed just once. Around 3% of the sample goes to the ten largest clones.

Samples from volunteer blood donors who had recovered from COVID-19 were contributed by a second Seattle source. The collaborating institutions used their own protocols to collect whole blood in K2EDTA tubes. For TCRbeta analysis, collaborators shipped samples in one of three forms: frozen whole blood, isolated PBMCs, or DNA extracted from either of those sample types. As regards this clone: The target of this receptor is not known. Base qualities are not provided; no much larger clone lies one nucleotide away.

The receptor comes from a woman in her twenties or thirties who had recovered from COVID-19. The chain couples TRBV9 to TRBJ2-2; 7 bases in the junction line up with TRBD1. Sequenced material: peripheral blood. The encoded CDR3 is CASSAGDSRYTGELFF. The DNA sequence is given as TGTGCCAGCAGCGCAGGGGACAGTAGATACACCGGGGAGCTGTTTTTT.